Listed here are 27 T cell receptor beta chains from one sample, sequenced in a study of cytomegalovirus exposure and HLA in healthy donors. Researchers ran the PCR with 60 Vbeta and 13 Jbeta primers. TCRdb keeps only in-frame clones here, not all; method: immunoSEQ multiplex PCR. The table lists about 160,000 clones, around 80% of them singletons. Sequences were obtained from PBMCs. The receptors were sampled from a young man in good health and CMV-seropositive.

This chain connects TRBV29-1 to TRBJ1-2; no firm D call. CDR3 length: 11 residues. Germline V CDR1 and CDR2: SQVTM, ANQGSEA. The ends were cut back, 7 bases at V and 4 bases at J, with 10 bases in the middle. CDR3 coding DNA: TGCAGCGCCGCGAGCACCTATGGCTACACCTTC. This translates into CSAASTYGYTF.

V gene TRBV9 combines with J gene TRBJ2-2; D is uncertain. The germline CDR1 and CDR2 sequences are SGDLS and YYNGEE. Deletions cut 3 bases from V and 2 bases from J, with 5 bases between. The CDR3 runs to 13 residues. The CDR3 coding sequence is TGTGCCAGCAGCGAGCCTAACACCGGGGAGCTGTTTTTT. Encoded protein: CASSEPNTGELFF.

V is TRBV10-3 and J is TRBJ2-3; a weak D match, TRBD1 (6 bases). Germline V gene sequence: CDR1 ENHRY, CDR2 SYGVKD. The V and J ends lost 8 bases and 5 bases respectively, with 11 bases between them. The CDR3 consists of 12 residues. CDR3 nucleotide sequence: TGTGCCATCGCTGGGACAAGAGATACGCAGTATTTT. Its translation is CAIAGTRDTQYF.

In the case of this clone: The same CDR3 arises from other DNA sequences in this sample as well. The V gene is TRBV6-4, the J gene TRBJ2-3, with D possibly being TRBD2 (7 bases). The CDR3 runs to 13 residues. Germline CDR1 MRHNA, CDR2 SNTAGT. V was trimmed by 8 bases and J by 2 bases, leaving 11 bases between them. As DNA, the CDR3 is TGTGCCAGCGGAGCGGGACACACAGATACGCAGTATTTT. Translated: CASGAGHTDTQYF.

This clone occurred a few times. This chain joins TRBV29-1 and TRBJ2-1; 11 bases line up with TRBD2. CDR1 SQVTM and CDR2 ANQGSEA come from the germline V gene. The CDR3 contains 16 residues. In DNA, the CDR3 is TGCGGTTTCCCCTCTAGCGGGAGGTGGGGGTACAATGAGCAGTTCTTC. It yields the protein CGFPSSGRWGYNEQFF.

The chain is built from TRBV19 and TRBJ1-6, with a tentative D call TRBD1 (5 bases). V lost 3 bases and J 2 bases, leaving 11 bases between the germline ends. The CDR3 has 16 residues. Germline V gene sequence: CDR1 LNHDA, CDR2 SQIVND (reference sequence). Here the CDR3 reads CASSMRGRTYNSPLHF. The CDR3 nucleotides are TGTGCCAGTAGTATGCGGGGGAGGACCTATAATTCACCCCTCCACTTT.

CDR3 protein: CASSYGTGGGTEAFF. The CDR3 DNA sequence: TGTGCCAGCAGTTACGGGACAGGGGGAGGTACTGAAGCTTTCTTT. The chain carries TRBV6-5 and TRBJ1-1; the match to TRBD1 covers 11 bases. V trimming: 2 bases; J trimming: 5 bases; junction bases outside the gene matches: 4. In germline, CDR1 is MNHEY, CDR2 SVGAGI. The CDR3 sequence is 15 residues long.

V and J are TRBV5-4 and TRBJ2-6, with a tentative D call TRBD2 (5 bases). CDR1 is SGHNT and CDR2 is YYREEE in the germline V gene (reference sequence). The V and J ends lost 1 base and 4 bases respectively, with 12 bases between them. CDR3 length: 16 amino acids. The CDR3 reads CASSLRPRGGANVLTF. DNA for the CDR3: TGTGCCAGCAGCTTGCGGCCCCGGGGAGGGGCCAACGTCCTGACTTTC.

This clone came up once. V gene TRBV6-6 combines with J gene TRBJ2-3; possible D gene TRBD1, 5 bases. Trimming cost V 2 bases and J 2 bases, with 11 bases left between them. The CDR3 loop spans 15 amino acids. Germline values: CDR1 MNHNY, CDR2 SVGAGI (reference sequence). The DNA for the CDR3 is TGTGCCAGCAGTTACAGAGACAGCAACACAGATACGCAGTATTTT. It translates to CASSYRDSNTDTQYF.

This chain connects TRBV6-6 to TRBJ1-5; a possible D gene is TRBD1 (5 bases). V was shortened by 6 bases and J by 5 bases, with 17 bases between the two germline ends. The CDR3 length is 15 residues. In germline, CDR1 is MNHNY, CDR2 SVGAGI (reference sequence). DNA of the CDR3: TGTGCCAGCAGCCAGCTGACTGGGGGGGATCAGCCCCAGCATTTT. As protein: CASSQLTGGDQPQHF.

Concerning this clone itself: Different DNA sequences within this sample yield the same CDR3. The chain combines TRBV19 with TRBJ1-5, with D hard to call. Trimming removed 5 bases at V and 5 bases at J, with 7 bases between. Germline CDR1 LNHDA, CDR2 SQIVND (reference sequence). The CDR3 spans 12 residues. CDR3 DNA sequence: TGTGCCAGTAGTTGGGCAGATCAGCCCCAGCATTTT. This encodes CASSWADQPQHF.

V gene TRBV18 combines with J gene TRBJ2-7; 9 nucleotides match TRBD1. CDR3 length: 15 amino acids. In germline, CDR1 is KGHSH, CDR2 LQKENI. V dropped 2 bases and J dropped 4; count of bases not matched to a gene: 6. The CDR3 nucleotides read TGTGCCAGCTCACCAGCCCGGGACAGGGTATACGAGCAGTACTTC. As protein: CASSPARDRVYEQYF.

V usage is TRBV6-1 and J usage is TRBJ1-2; TRBD1 matches 9 bases. V trimming: 5 bases; J trimming: 4 bases; junction bases outside the gene matches: 14. Germline V gene data show CDR1 as MNHNS and CDR2 as SASEGT. CDR3 length: 17 amino acids. The CDR3 DNA follows: TGTGCCAGCAGTAAAGACAGGGGGACACTCCGCCTCTATGGCTACACCTTC. The encoded protein is CASSKDRGTLRLYGYTF.

The rearrangement uses TRBV19 and TRBJ2-5; a weak D match, TRBD1 (6 bases). The end of the DNA is better explained by TRBJ2-7, so the J call may be wrong. CDR3 length: 14 residues. Looked up from germline, CDR1 is LNHDA and CDR2 is SQIVND (reference sequence). This CDR3 is CASKGQISSYEQYF. The CDR3 DNA sequence: TGTGCCAGTAAAGGACAGATCAGCTCCTACGAGCAGTACTTC.

This clone was recorded once. J is TRBJ2-3 and V is TRBV4-1; 11 bases are a match to TRBD2. The trim removed 3 bases at V and 2 bases at J, leaving 10 bases unmatched. Germline loops: CDR1 MGHRA, CDR2 YSYEKL. The CDR3 is 18 amino acids. CDR3 in DNA: TGCGCCAGCAGCCAGACGACGGGACTAGCGGCGTACACAGATACGCAGTATTTT. This gives the protein CASSQTTGLAAYTDTQYF.

The chain has TRBV19 and TRBJ1-3; D gene ambiguous. CDR3 length: 10 amino acids. Deletions cut 8 bases from V and 7 bases from J, with 6 bases between. CDR1 and CDR2 (germline): LNHDA, SQIVND (reference sequence). The CDR3 sequence is CASERNTIYF. Here the CDR3 DNA reads TGTGCCAGTGAACGGAACACCATATATTTT.

This sequence joins TRBV5-1 and TRBJ2-7, with 15 positions matching TRBD2. The V gene's germline CDR1 is SGHRS and CDR2 YFSETQ. The junction had 10 bases not matched to a gene; V was cut back by 4 bases and J by 5 bases. This CDR3 comprises 17 residues. The CDR3 loop reads CASSPGLAGGSVHEQYF. CDR3 DNA sequence: TGCGCCAGCAGCCCGGGACTAGCGGGAGGCTCAGTCCACGAGCAGTACTTC.

V gene TRBV6-4 combines with J gene TRBJ2-2; TRBD2 might be the D (7 bases). From germline, CDR1 is MRHNA and CDR2 SNTAGT. Trimming cost V 6 bases and J 3 bases, with 17 bases left between them. The CDR3 runs 16 residues. The CDR3 DNA reads TGTGCCAGCAGCAGGGAGTCGGGGGGCGACACCGGGGAGCTGTTTTTT. This encodes CASSRESGGDTGELFF.

The chain employs TRBV6-5 and TRBJ1-4, with 9 bases fitting TRBD1. CDR3 length: 14 residues. Unmatched junction bases numbered 4, after V lost 5 bases and J lost 6 bases. Germline lookup yields CDR1 MNHEY and CDR2 SVGAGI. The CDR3 DNA reads as TGTGCCAGCAGTACAGGGGGCGGACATGAAAAACTGTTTTTT. As protein: CASSTGGGHEKLFF.

This clone was counted a few times. The rearrangement links TRBV10-2 to TRBJ2-3, with 8 bases matching TRBD1. Germline CDR1 is WSHSY and CDR2 is SAAADI. This CDR3 has 16 residues. Losses at the gene ends were 1 base for V and 4 bases for J; bases not matched to a gene: 7. The CDR3 bases are TGCGCCAGCAGTGAGTTGGACAGGGTAGGCGCAGATACGCAGTATTTT. Its translation: CASSELDRVGADTQYF.

V usage is TRBV5-1 and J usage is TRBJ1-1; TRBD1 agrees at 8 bases. From germline, CDR1 is SGHRS and CDR2 YFSETQ. V was clipped by 0 bases and J by 1 base; unmatched bases: 2. CDR3 length equals 15 residues. The CDR3 sequence: CASSLAGGENTEAFF. The CDR3 region has the DNA TGCGCCAGCAGCTTGGCAGGGGGCGAGAACACTGAAGCTTTCTTT.

The rearrangement uses TRBV30 and TRBJ2-2; TRBD2 agrees at 9 bases. V shed 1 base and J 7 bases; nucleotides not matched to a gene: 4. The CDR3 loop spans 14 amino acids. Germline CDR1 reads GTSNPN; CDR2 reads SVGIG (reference sequence). The CDR3 spells CAWSEGLAGGELFF. In nucleotides, the CDR3 is TGTGCCTGGAGTGAGGGACTAGCCGGCGGGGAGCTGTTTTTT.

This chain joins TRBV9 and TRBJ2-1; tentatively, D is TRBD2 (5 bases). V was clipped by 3 bases and J by 0 bases, with 13 bases between them. The CDR3 sequence is 16 residues long. In germline, CDR1 is SGDLS, CDR2 YYNGEE. The CDR3 reads CASSGVALSSYNEQFF. DNA for the CDR3: TGTGCCAGCAGCGGTGTAGCGCTGAGCTCCTACAATGAGCAGTTCTTC.

The J gene is TRBJ2-2, the V gene TRBV5-1; 12 nucleotides line up with TRBD2. J was trimmed by 7 bases and V by 4 bases; bases with no gene match: 8. Germline V lookup: CDR1 SGHRS, CDR2 YFSETQ. The CDR3 is 16 amino acids. CDR3 protein: CASSPRTSGTGGELFF. CDR3 nucleotide sequence: TGCGCCAGCAGCCCTCGGACTAGCGGGACCGGCGGGGAGCTGTTTTTT. The whole variable domain, filled in from reference TRBV5-1 and TRBJ2-2, reads KAGVTQTPRYLIKTRGQQVTLSCSPISGHRSVSWYQQTPGQGLQFLFEYFSETQRNKGNFPGRFSGRQFSNSRSEMNVSTLELGDSALYLCASSPRTSGTGGELFFGEGSRLTVL.

This chain uses TRBV6-5 with TRBJ1-1; D perhaps matches TRBD1 (5 bases). CDR3 size: 14 residues. Germline-derived CDR1 and CDR2 are MNHEY and SVGAGI. Trimming shortened V by 4 bases and J by 0 bases, and 9 bases separated the two germline ends. DNA for the CDR3: TGTGCCAGCAGTTTAAGACAGTTGAACACTGAAGCTTTCTTT. Encoded protein: CASSLRQLNTEAFF.

The chain carries TRBV7-9 and TRBJ2-7; 8 bases agree with TRBD1. This CDR3 has 14 amino acids. Germline V gene lookup returns CDR1 SEHNR and CDR2 FQNEAQ (reference sequence). Germline trimming cut 5 bases from V and 2 bases from J; bases unmatched to any gene: 5. The CDR3 here is CASSPWDRPYEQYF. CDR3 coding DNA: TGTGCCAGCAGCCCCTGGGACAGGCCCTACGAGCAGTACTTC.

This clone has a handful of counts. The chain carries TRBV4-1 and TRBJ2-3; 9 nucleotides line up with TRBD2. Unmatched junction bases numbered 7, after V lost 6 bases and J lost 6 bases. CDR3 length: 14 amino acids. Germline CDR1 and CDR2: MGHRA and YSYEKL. This CDR3 reads CASRAGLASDTQYF. The CDR3, as DNA: TGCGCCAGCAGGGCGGGACTAGCATCCGATACGCAGTATTTT.